Listed below are T cell receptor beta chains from one sample, sequenced in a study of blood T cell repertoires in COVID-19. TCRdb's copy holds only in-frame clones and misses some; the assay was immunoSEQ multiplex PCR. The table lists 200,000 to 300,000 clones, around 89% of them singletons. Sequenced material: peripheral blood. Receptor source: a woman in her forties with acute or convalescent COVID-19. Both conserved end residues are part of each CDR3. The D gene is left open where the match is weak. The listing skips clone size in some rows; elsewhere it reads once, few, many or a size class.

clone_size	v_call	j_call	d_call	cdr3_nt	cdr3_aa
NA	TRBV6-6	TRBJ1-1	TRBD1	TGTGCCAGCATACAGGGGTACACTGAAGCTTTCTTT	CASIQGYTEAFF
few	TRBV18	TRBJ1-2	TRBD1	TGTGCCAGCTCACCGGACAGGAACTATGGCTACACCTTC	CASSPDRNYGYTF
NA	TRBV7-9	TRBJ2-1	TRBD2	TGTGCCAGCAGCCCTCTGGGGAGCGGGGGGGGCAGCTCCTACAATGAGCAGTTCTTC	CASSPLGSGGGSSYNEQFF
NA	TRBV7-3	TRBJ1-1	TRBD1	TGTGCCAGCAGCGTAGGGACAGGTGAAGCTTTCTTT	CASSVGTGEAFF
NA	TRBV4-1	TRBJ1-1	NA	TGCGCCAGCAGCCAAGATCTAGAAGCTTTCTTT	CASSQDLEAFF
NA	TRBV20-1	TRBJ1-2	TRBD1	TGCAGTGCTAGTTTGCAGGGGGACAGTAGTGGCTACACCTTC	CSASLQGDSSGYTF
NA	TRBV7-9	TRBJ1-1	NA	TGTGCCAGCAGCTTGTCAGGCGCAACCACTGAAGCTTTCTTT	CASSLSGATTEAFF
NA	TRBV4-1	TRBJ1-1	NA	TGCGCCAGCAGCCAGAACAGGGTAATTAAGAGACGCACTGAAGCTTTCTTT	CASSQNRVIKRRTEAFF
NA	TRBV25-1	TRBJ1-2	TRBD1	TGTGCCAGCAGTGAATATCTAACAGGGGGCATGGATGGCTACACCTTC	CASSEYLTGGMDGYTF
NA	TRBV19	TRBJ1-1	TRBD1	TGTGCCAGTAGTAGGACAGGGGCTGGAGCTTTCTTT	CASSRTGAGAFF
NA	TRBV5-1	TRBJ1-2	NA	TGCGCCAGCAGCTTGGCCCCGGACAGTTATGGCTACACCTTC	CASSLAPDSYGYTF
NA	TRBV6-6	TRBJ1-2	NA	TGTGCCAGCAGTTGGAACCCGACAGAGAACTATGGCTACACCTTC	CASSWNPTENYGYTF
NA	TRBV6-5	TRBJ1-2	NA	TGTGCCAGCAGCCCCCGGAGAGGGAAGAACTATGGCTACACCTTC	CASSPRRGKNYGYTF
NA	TRBV19	TRBJ2-2	NA	TGTGCCAGTACCTCCTCCTTCACCGGGGAGCTGTTTTTT	CASTSSFTGELFF
NA	TRBV5-1	TRBJ1-2	NA	TGCGCCAGCAGCTTGGACCAACAGGGTTATGGCTACACCTTC	CASSLDQQGYGYTF
once	TRBV5-5	TRBJ1-1	NA	TGTGCCAGCAGTCCTATTACAGGATCGAACACTGAAGCTTTCTTT	CASSPITGSNTEAFF
NA	TRBV5-5	TRBJ2-5	TRBD2	TGTGCCAGCAGCTTGGGGGTAGCGGGGGCCATCGGACAAGAGACCCAGTACTTC	CASSLGVAGAIGQETQYF
NA	TRBV4-1	TRBJ1-5	NA	TGCGCCAGCAGCCAGTTGACAGGAGTAAATCAGCCCCAGCATTTT	CASSQLTGVNQPQHF
NA	TRBV10-3	TRBJ1-1	TRBD1	TGTGCCATCAGTGAGTCTGGGGGCAGGGGGAGTGCTTTATTT	CAISESGGRGSALF
NA	TRBV10-3	TRBJ2-3	TRBD1	TGTGCCATCAGGGGACAGGGAAAGCTGAGGACAGATACGCAGTATTTT	CAIRGQGKLRTDTQYF
NA	TRBV14	TRBJ2-5	TRBD2	TGTGCCAGCAGCCAAGCAGTGACTAGCGGTTGGATCCAAGAGACCCAGTACTTC	CASSQAVTSGWIQETQYF
NA	TRBV7-9	TRBJ2-1	NA	TGTGCCAGCAGGGACTCTTCGTGGAATGAGCAGTTCTTC	CASRDSSWNEQFF